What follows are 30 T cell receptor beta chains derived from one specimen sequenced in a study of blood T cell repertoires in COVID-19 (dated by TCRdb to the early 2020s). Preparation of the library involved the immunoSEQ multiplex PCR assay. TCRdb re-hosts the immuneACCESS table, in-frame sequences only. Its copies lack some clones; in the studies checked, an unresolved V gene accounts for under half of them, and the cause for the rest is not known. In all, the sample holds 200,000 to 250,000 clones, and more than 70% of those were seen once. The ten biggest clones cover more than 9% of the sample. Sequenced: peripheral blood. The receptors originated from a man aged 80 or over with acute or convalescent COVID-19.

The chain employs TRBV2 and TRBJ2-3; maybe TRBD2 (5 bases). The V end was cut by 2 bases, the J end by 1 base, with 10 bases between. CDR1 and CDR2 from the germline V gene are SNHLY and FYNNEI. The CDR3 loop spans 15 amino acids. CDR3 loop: CASSESSRGTDTQYF. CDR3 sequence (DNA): TGTGCCAGCAGTGAAAGTTCGAGGGGCACAGATACGCAGTATTTT.

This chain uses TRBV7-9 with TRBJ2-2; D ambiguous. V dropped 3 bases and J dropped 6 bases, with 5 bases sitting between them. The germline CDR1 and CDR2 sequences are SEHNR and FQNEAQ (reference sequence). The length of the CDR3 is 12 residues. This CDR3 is CASSLESGELFF. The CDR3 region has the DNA TGTGCCAGCAGCTTGGAGTCCGGGGAGCTGTTTTTT. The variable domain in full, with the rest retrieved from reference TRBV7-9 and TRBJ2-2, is DTGVSQNPRHKITKRGQNVTFRCDPISEHNRLYWYRQTLGQGPEFLTYFQNEAQLEKSRLLSDRFSAERPKGSFSTLEIQRTEQGDSAMYLCASSLESGELFFGEGSRLTVL.

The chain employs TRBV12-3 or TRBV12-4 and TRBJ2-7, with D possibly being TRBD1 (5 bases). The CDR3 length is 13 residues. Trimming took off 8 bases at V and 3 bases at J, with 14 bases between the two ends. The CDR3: CASSRQSYYEQYF. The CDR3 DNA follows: TGTGCCAGCTCCCGACAGTCCTACTACGAGCAGTACTTC.

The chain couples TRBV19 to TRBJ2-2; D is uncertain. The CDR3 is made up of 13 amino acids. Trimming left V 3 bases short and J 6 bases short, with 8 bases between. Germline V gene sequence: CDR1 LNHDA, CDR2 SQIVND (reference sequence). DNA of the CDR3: TGTGCCAGTAGTATGGATCGGGCCGGGGAGCTGTTTTTT. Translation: CASSMDRAGELFF.

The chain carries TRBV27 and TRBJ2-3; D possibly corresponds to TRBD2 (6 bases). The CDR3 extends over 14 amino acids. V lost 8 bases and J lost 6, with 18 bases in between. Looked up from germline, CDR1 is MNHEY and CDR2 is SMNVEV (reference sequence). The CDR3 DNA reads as TGTGCCAGCTCGGGACTCTTTGATGGGGATACGCAGTATTTT. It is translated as CASSGLFDGDTQYF.

For the CDR3, the DNA is TGCGCCAGCAGCGGCTGGGACGGGAGTAGGGAAACGAGGGAGCAGTACTTC. Its translation is CASSGWDGSRETREQYF. This rearrangement joins TRBV5-1 to TRBJ2-7; perhaps TRBD2 as D (6 bases). V gave up 4 bases and J gave up 7 bases, with 27 bases separating them. The CDR3 runs to 17 residues. From germline, CDR1 is SGHRS and CDR2 YFSETQ.

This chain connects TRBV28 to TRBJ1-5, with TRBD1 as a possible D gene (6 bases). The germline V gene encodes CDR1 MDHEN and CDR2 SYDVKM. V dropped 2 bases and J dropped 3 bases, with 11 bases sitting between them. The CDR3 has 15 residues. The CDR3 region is CASSLVGQINQPQHF. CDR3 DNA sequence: TGTGCCAGCAGTTTAGTCGGACAGATCAATCAGCCCCAGCATTTT.

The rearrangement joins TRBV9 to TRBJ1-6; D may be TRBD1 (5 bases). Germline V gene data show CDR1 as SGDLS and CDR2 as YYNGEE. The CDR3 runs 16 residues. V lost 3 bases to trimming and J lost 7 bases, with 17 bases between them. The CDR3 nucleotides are TGTGCCAGCAGCGGAACAGGAATGGTGGCCAATTCACCCCTCCACTTT. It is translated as CASSGTGMVANSPLHF.

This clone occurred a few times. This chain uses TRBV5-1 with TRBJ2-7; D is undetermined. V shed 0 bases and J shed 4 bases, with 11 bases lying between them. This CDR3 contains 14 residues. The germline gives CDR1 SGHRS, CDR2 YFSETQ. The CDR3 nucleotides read TGCGCCAGCAGCTTGGGGCAAAATAAATACGAGCAGTACTTC. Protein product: CASSLGQNKYEQYF.

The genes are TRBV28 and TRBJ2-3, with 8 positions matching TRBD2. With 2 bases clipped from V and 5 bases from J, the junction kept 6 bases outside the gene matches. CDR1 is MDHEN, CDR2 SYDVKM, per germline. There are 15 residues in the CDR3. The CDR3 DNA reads TGTGCCAGCAGTTTACCGGGACTAGGGGTAGATACGCAGTATTTT. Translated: CASSLPGLGVDTQYF.

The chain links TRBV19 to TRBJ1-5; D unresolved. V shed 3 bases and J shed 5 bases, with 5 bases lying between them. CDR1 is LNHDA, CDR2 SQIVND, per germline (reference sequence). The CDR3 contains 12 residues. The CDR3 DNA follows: TGTGCCAGTAGTATGGCGGATCAGCCCCAGCATTTT. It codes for CASSMADQPQHF.

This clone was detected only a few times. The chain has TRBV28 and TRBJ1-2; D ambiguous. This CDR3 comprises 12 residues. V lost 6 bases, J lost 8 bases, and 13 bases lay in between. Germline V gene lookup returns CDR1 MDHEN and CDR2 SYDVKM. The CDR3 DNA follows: TGTGCCAGCAGGCCGAGCGCCCCGGGCTACACCTTC. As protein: CASRPSAPGYTF.

This CDR3 is CASSLAGSGKYLNYGYTF. CDR3 DNA: TGTGCCAGCAGCTTAGCCGGGTCAGGGAAATACCTCAACTATGGCTACACCTTC. V is TRBV5-8 and J is TRBJ1-2, with D perhaps TRBD1 (5 bases). Germline CDR1 reads SGHTS; CDR2 reads YDEGEE. Trimming removed 2 bases at V and 2 bases at J, with 22 bases between. The CDR3 spans 18 residues.

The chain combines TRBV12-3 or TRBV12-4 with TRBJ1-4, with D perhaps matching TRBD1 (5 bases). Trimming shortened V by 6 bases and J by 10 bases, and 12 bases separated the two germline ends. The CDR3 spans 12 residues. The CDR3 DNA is TGTGCCAGCAGCCAACCGGGGGGAAAACTGTTTTTT. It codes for CASSQPGGKLFF.

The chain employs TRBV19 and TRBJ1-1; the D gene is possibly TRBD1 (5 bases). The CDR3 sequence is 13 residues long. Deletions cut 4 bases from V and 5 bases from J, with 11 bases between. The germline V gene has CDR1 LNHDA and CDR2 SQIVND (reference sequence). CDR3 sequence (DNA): TGTGCCAGTAGTACGCAGGGTTTAACTGAAGCTTTCTTT. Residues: CASSTQGLTEAFF.

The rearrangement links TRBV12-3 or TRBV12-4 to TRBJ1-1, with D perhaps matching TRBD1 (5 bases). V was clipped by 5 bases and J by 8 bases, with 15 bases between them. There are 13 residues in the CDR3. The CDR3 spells CASSPGDYAEAFF. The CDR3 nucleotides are TGTGCCAGCAGTCCCGGGGACTACGCCGAAGCTTTCTTT.

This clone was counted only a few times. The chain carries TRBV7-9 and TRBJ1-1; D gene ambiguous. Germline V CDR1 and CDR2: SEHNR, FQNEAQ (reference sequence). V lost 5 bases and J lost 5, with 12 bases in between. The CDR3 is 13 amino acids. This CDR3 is CASSRGYETEAFF. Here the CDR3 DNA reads TGTGCCAGCAGCCGGGGTTATGAGACTGAAGCTTTCTTT.

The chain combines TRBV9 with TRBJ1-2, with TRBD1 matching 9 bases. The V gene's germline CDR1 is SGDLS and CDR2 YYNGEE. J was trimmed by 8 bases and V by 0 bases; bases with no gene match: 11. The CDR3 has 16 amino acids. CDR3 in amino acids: CASSVGGTGFKRGYTF. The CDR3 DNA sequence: TGTGCCAGCAGCGTAGGGGGGACAGGGTTTAAAAGGGGCTACACCTTC.

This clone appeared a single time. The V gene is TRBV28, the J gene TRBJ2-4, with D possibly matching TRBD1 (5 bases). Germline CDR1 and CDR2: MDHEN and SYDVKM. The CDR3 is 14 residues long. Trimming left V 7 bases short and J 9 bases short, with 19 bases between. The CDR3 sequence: CASTPPGPLSIQYF. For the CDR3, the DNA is TGTGCCAGCACCCCCCCAGGGCCCCTAAGCATTCAGTACTTC.

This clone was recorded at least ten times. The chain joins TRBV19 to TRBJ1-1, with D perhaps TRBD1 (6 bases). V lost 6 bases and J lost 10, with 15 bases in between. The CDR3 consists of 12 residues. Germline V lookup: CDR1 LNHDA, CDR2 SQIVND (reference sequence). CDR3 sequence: CASSPDGGPAFF. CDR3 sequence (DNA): TGTGCCAGTAGCCCGGATGGGGGCCCAGCTTTCTTT.

CDR3 nucleotides: TGTGCCACCAGTACCCGGCTAGGGGAGGGAAATGAAAAACTGTTTTTT. This translates into CATSTRLGEGNEKLFF. The J gene is TRBJ1-4, the V gene TRBV24-1; D is possibly TRBD1 (5 bases). The germline V and J ends were trimmed by 6 bases and 5 bases, with 18 bases remaining between them. The CDR3 is 16 amino acids. Germline V lookup: CDR1 KGHDR, CDR2 SFDVKD.

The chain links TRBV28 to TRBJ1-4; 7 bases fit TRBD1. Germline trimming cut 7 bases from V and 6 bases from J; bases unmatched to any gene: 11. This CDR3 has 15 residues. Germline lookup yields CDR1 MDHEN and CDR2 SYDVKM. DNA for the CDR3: TGTGCCAGCACCCTGATGGGGACAGCGGATGAAAAACTGTTTTTT. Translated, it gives CASTLMGTADEKLFF.

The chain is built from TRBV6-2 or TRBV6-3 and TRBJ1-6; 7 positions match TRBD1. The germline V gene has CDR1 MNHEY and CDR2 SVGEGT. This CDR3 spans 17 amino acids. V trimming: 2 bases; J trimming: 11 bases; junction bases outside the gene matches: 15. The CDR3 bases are TGTGCCAGCAGTTACCCCCGAGGAGGGGGCGCCGGGGCACCCCTCCACTTT. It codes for CASSYPRGGGAGAPLHF.

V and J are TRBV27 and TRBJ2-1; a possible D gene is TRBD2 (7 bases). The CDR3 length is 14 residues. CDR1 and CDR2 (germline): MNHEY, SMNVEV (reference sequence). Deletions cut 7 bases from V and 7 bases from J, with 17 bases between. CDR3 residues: CASTGRGAVNEQFF. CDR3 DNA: TGTGCCAGCACTGGACGGGGGGCCGTTAATGAGCAGTTCTTC.

CDR3 loop: CASSFLAGGISYNEQFF. The CDR3 nucleotides are TGCGCCAGCAGCTTCTTAGCGGGGGGAATCTCCTACAATGAGCAGTTCTTC. V gene TRBV5-1 combines with J gene TRBJ2-1, with 10 nucleotides matching TRBD2. Germline trimming cut 2 bases from V and 0 bases from J; bases unmatched to any gene: 5. CDR1 is SGHRS, CDR2 YFSETQ, per germline. The CDR3 has 17 amino acids.

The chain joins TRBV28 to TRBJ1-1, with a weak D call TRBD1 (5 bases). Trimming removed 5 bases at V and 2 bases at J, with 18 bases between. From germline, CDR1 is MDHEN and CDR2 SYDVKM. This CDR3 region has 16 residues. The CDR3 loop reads CASSPPPGGINTEAFF. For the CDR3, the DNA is TGTGCCAGCAGTCCCCCCCCCGGGGGGATTAACACTGAAGCTTTCTTT.

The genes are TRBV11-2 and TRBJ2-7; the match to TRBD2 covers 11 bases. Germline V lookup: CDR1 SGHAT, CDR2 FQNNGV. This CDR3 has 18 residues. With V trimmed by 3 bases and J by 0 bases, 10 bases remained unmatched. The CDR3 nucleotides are TGTGCCAGCAGCTTTAAACTAGCGGGGGTATTTTACTCCTACGAGCAGTACTTC. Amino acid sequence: CASSFKLAGVFYSYEQYF. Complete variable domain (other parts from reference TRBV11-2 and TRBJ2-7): EAGVAQSPRYKIIEKRQSVAFWCNPISGHATLYWYQQILGQGPKLLIQFQNNGVVDDSQLPKDRFSAERLKGVDSTLKIQPAKLEDSAVYLCASSFKLAGVFYSYEQYFGPGTRLTVT.

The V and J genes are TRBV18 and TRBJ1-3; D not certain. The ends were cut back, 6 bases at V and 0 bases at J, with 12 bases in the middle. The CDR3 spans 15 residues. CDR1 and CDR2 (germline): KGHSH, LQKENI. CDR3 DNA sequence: TGTGCCAGCTCCCCCGTAGAGAGCTCTGGAAACACCATATATTTT. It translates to CASSPVESSGNTIYF. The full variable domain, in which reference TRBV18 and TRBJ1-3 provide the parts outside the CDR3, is NAGVMQNPRHLVRRRGQEARLRCSPMKGHSHVYWYRQLPEEGLKFMVYLQKENIIDESGMPKERFSAEFPKEGPSILRIQQVVRGDSAAYFCASSPVESSGNTIYFGEGSWLTVV.

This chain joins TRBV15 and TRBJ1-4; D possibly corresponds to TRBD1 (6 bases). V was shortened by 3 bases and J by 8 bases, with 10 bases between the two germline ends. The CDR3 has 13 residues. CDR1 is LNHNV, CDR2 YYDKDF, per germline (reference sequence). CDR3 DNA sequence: TGTGCCACCAGCAGGCAGGGGAAGGAAAAACTGTTTTTT. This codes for CATSRQGKEKLFF.

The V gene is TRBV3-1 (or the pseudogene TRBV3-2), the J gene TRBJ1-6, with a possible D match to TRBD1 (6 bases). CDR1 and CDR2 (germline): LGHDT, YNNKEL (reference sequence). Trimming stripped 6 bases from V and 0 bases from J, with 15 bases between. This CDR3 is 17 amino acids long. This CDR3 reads CASRPRGGSSYNSPLHF. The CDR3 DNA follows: TGTGCCAGCAGACCCCGGGGGGGCAGCTCCTATAATTCACCCCTCCACTTT.